This T cell receptor (beta chain) is from a study of prognosis after radiotherapy for stage I lung cancer (dated by TCRdb to about 2021). About the investigation overall: Around 19 stage I NSCLC patients were enrolled in Nanjing, China, between early 2018 and January 2019. Among the enrolled patients, about 15 had newly diagnosed primary stage I lung tumors, while 5 or 6 had oligometastatic NSCLC following surgical resection of the primary tumor. All patients were regarded as medically inoperable, because of comorbidities in over 10 patients and refusal of surgery in several patients. The cohort comprised 13 men and several women with a median age of 74.5 years, ranging from about 50 to 85 years. Tumor histology was squamous cell carcinoma in 7 or 8 patients and adenocarcinoma in roughly 12. SBRT was given in 3 to 5 fractions with a biologically effective dose of at least 100 Gy, using image-guided IMRT or VMAT. No patient received concurrent therapy alongside SBRT. After SBRT, distant metastases developed in four of the 19 patients at a median of 7 months, while the remaining 15 patients had no significant progression. The study profiled peripheral blood TCR beta repertoires from stage I NSCLC patients before and after stereotactic body radiotherapy and related them to distant failure. For each of the 20 or so patients, one blood sample was taken before SBRT and one after, so the study sequenced approximately 38 samples in total.

This clonotype was recorded many times. What this receptor recognizes is not known. No much larger clone is present one base from it, and per-base qualities are unavailable. Two rounds of multiplex PCR were performed to amplify the TCR beta CDR3 region from genomic DNA. The first PCR round used primers specific to each TRBV and TRBJ gene, and the primer sequences were filed in Chinese patent CN105087789A. Universal primers were used in the second round of PCR. The Roche High Pure PCR Template Preparation Kit was used to extract genomic DNA from frozen PBMCs. Libraries were sequenced paired-end with 151 bp reads on an Illumina HiSeq 3000. As for the original processing: Raw reads lacking the multiplex PCR primer sequences were removed with CutAdapt. PEAR was used to merge high-quality paired reads into contigs. By aligning each contig to reference sequences, MiXCR assigned the TRB V, D and J gene segments to that contig. To remove sequencing errors, CDR3 sequences were clustered according to base quality and sequence similarity. Diversity was calculated as Shannon entropy divided by the natural log of the number of productive TCR sequences. One minus Shannon entropy divided by the natural log of the number of unique clonotypes was used as the definition of clonality. Progression-free survival cut-offs for repertoire metrics were chosen using the Youden index of ROC curves, with analyses run in R 3.5.3. TCRdb's own reprocessing of the public reads used fastp at Q25 and MiXCR and kept productive beta chains. Every distinct CDR3 protein forms one entry, paired with its most common genes and DNA. The V and J calls and clone size come from TCRdb's table, not from the authors' own analysis. A total of about 32,000 distinct CDR3 sequences appear in this sample, approximately 39% of them only once. Roughly 15% of the sample belongs to the ten largest clones.

General findings and caveats noted by the study authors: Whether the expanded TCR clones were tumor-specific was not determined. None of the reported P values were adjusted for multiple comparisons. Differences by metastasis status were reportedly seen in TRBV and TRBJ usage frequencies, involving two V genes at baseline and, after SBRT, roughly nine V genes and two J genes. After SBRT, the number of unique TCR clones decreased (median around 10,000 before versus 6,500 to 7,500 after; Wilcoxon paired P=0.011). Post-SBRT Shannon entropy and its change from baseline were lower in patients who developed distant metastases; baseline Shannon entropy was not associated with metastases. The small cohort and short follow-up limited the study, so independent validation of the findings is needed.

A history of other malignancies or of prior chemotherapy or radiotherapy was absent in all patients, and node-negative disease was shown on CT and PET/CT in all patients. At each of two time points, around 5.9 milliliters of peripheral venous blood were collected in EDTA tubes. PBMCs were isolated by Ficoll-Paque Plus density-gradient centrifugation. Right after collection, samples were placed at -80 degrees C and kept there until analysis. The cysteine opens and the phenylalanine closes a CDR3 of 17 amino acids. Only CDR3 DNA is held: 51 bases, read in frame from base 1. V and J are trimmed by 5 bases and 4 bases, and the gene matches miss 16 bases of the junction. Per the germline V gene (reference sequence), DFQATT is the CDR1 and SNEGSKA is the CDR2.

This sample comprised PBMCs, obtained before or after stereotactic body radiation therapy (not recorded which). This TCR was recovered from a donor over 45 with non-small cell lung cancer. This chain is built from TRBV20-1 and TRBJ2-3, and 9 junctional nucleotides match TRBD2. This receptor carries the CDR3 CSAEPRLAELGADTQYF. The sequenced DNA: TGCAGTGCTGAGCCCAGACTAGCGGAGCTGGGGGCAGATACGCAGTATTTT.